Included here is one T cell receptor beta chain sequence, with context. Its antigen remains unidentified. The junction differs from germline at one of its ends, possibly a read error. It was unsorted whole blood that yielded blood RNA, and germline DNA was also extracted. The data belong to a study of tumor-infiltrating lymphocytes in primary liver carcinoma. Study overall: Every patient in the cohort had a primary liver carcinoma. That carcinoma was treated by surgical resection.

CDR3 length: 12 amino acids. Germline V gene lookup returns CDR1 SGHAT and CDR2 FQNNGV. Broader study findings: It was tumor-adjacent and tumor-blood pairs that overlapped less than tumor region pairs did. The top-250-clone fraction was significantly higher in tumors than in blood (p = 0.039).

TCR beta cDNA came from about 0.45 ug total RNA, primed with a constant-region primer. ARM-PCR, slightly modified, supplied the TCR beta libraries through three nested multiplex PCR rounds. Forward primers for TRBV1-TRBV30 and a C-beta reverse primer served the first two PCR rounds, at about 9 cycles each. TCRdb processed the multiplex PCR reads anew with MiXCR; each CDR3 protein has one entry. The sample records approximately 340,000 distinct CDR3 sequences, 65% being singletons. Source material: peripheral blood. The chain links TRBV11-2 to TRBJ2-7; D call uncertain. The receptor comes from a man aged 40-49 years with primary liver carcinoma and hepatitis B virus infection. The CDR3 loop reads CASSLETAEQYF. CDR3 nucleotide sequence: TGTGCCAGCAGCCTAGAGACCGCAGAGCAGTATTTC.